The sample holds a few counts of the clone carrying this TCR beta chain. These data are taken from a study of shared T cell receptors in the human thymus. V lost 6 bases, J lost 2 bases, and 15 bases stayed unmatched. The CDR3 is 18 residues long. CDR1 is SNHLY and CDR2 is FYNNEI in the germline V gene. Profiling relied on immunoSEQ multiplex PCR, and the TCRdb table lists in-frame clones only, not all of them. The sample consists of some 700,000 clones, approximately 83% of them appearing once. These data also formed part of another study, on human thymus T cells. Per that study: In corrective heart surgery, resections were taken, and these provided the thymus tissue. Highly overlapping thymic repertoires in unrelated individuals were reported by related research.

The sequenced sample consisted of thymocytes. V is TRBV2 and J is TRBJ2-2, with TRBD1 matching over 7 bases. This clonotype was obtained from a girl less than two years old with a congenital heart defect. The CDR3 nucleotides are TGTGCCAGCAGAGACCTAGACAGGGTCCTAATAAACACCGGGGAGCTGTTTTTT. It is translated as CASRDLDRVLINTGELFF.